Listed here is a single T cell receptor (beta chain). The target antigen is unknown. Germline-derived CDR1 and CDR2 are ENHRY and SYGVKD. V gave up 0 bases and J gave up 3 bases; unmatched junction bases: 1. The CDR3 spans 15 residues. The data were obtained in a study of T cells in Graves' hyperthyroidism and ophthalmopathy. Study-wide findings and caveats: The authors' 13 V-J model separated ophthalmopathy from stable hyperthyroidism.

TCR beta CDR3 region amplification was performed from RNA transcripts. TCR CDR3 underwent first-round RT-PCR with the HTBI primer set. TCRdb itself ran the multiplex PCR reads through MiXCR, one entry per CDR3 protein. The sample carries 550,000 to 800,000 distinct CDR3 sequences, approximately 16% recorded once. Hyperthyroidism, newly diagnosed and lasting under 2 months, affected patients aged 18 to 65. This sequence joins TRBV10-3 and TRBJ2-2; 7 bases line up with TRBD1. The sample was blood. The TCR originated in a man aged 18 to 35 with Graves' hyperthyroidism. Here the CDR3 DNA reads TGTGCCATCAGTGAGTCCGGACAGGACACCGGGGAGCTGTTTTTT. It translates to CAISESGQDTGELFF.